The rows below give T cell receptor beta chains drawn from one sample of a study of T cells in Graves' hyperthyroidism and ophthalmopathy. TCRdb ran MiXCR on the multiplex PCR reads and lists one entry per CDR3 protein. The sample contains more than 250,000 distinct CDR3 sequences, approximately 14% of which appear only once. Input material: blood. Source of these receptors: a woman aged 50 to 60 with Graves' hyperthyroidism that later progressed to Graves' ophthalmopathy. The CDR3 runs from the conserved cysteine through the conserved F or W. The D gene is left open where the match is weak. Not all rows give a size; the values are once, few, many and, for expanded clones, a class.

many	TRBJ1-1	TRBD1	TRBV28	CATRLGQGGLNTEAFF	TGTGCCACGAGGTTGGGACAGGGGGGTTTGAACACTGAAGCTTTCTTT
many	TRBJ2-7	.	TRBV6-2/TRBV6-3	CASFTAASYEQYF	TGTGCCAGCTTTACCGCAGCCTCCTACGAGCAGTACTTC
many	TRBJ1-1	.	TRBV28	CASSRNTEAFF	TGTGCCAGCAGCAGGAACACTGAAGCTTTCTTT
many	TRBJ1-1	TRBD1	TRBV6-1	CASSWTGGGSGEAFF	TGTGCCAGCAGTTGGACAGGGGGCGGGTCGGGTGAAGCTTTCTTT
few	TRBJ2-3	TRBD2	TRBV20-1	CSARSGRETDTQYF	TGCAGTGCTAGAAGCGGGAGGGAGACAGATACGCAGTATTTT
many	TRBJ2-1	.	TRBV20-1	CSARELLNEQFF	TGCAGTGCTAGAGAACTCCTCAATGAGCAGTTCTTC
many	TRBJ2-4	.	TRBV20-1	CSASKVDMAKNIQYF	TGCAGTGCTTCCAAAGTCGACATGGCCAAAAACATTCAGTACTTC
.	TRBJ1-5	.	TRBV4-1	CASSQDPGQPQHF	TGCGCCAGCAGCCAAGATCCGGGACAGCCCCAGCATTTT
many	TRBJ2-3	.	TRBV14	CASSPEKGDTQYF	TGTGCCAGCAGCCCGGAAAAGGGAGATACGCAGTATTTT
once	TRBJ2-5	TRBD2	TRBV5-6	CASSPAGLASETQYF	TGTGCCAGCAGCCCGGCGGGACTAGCAAGTGAGACCCAGTACTTC
many	TRBJ2-2	.	TRBV10-3	CAISSTGWDTGELFF	TGTGCCATCAGCTCAACAGGGTGGGACACCGGGGAGCTGTTTTTT
few	TRBJ2-7	TRBD1	TRBV25-1	CASSLMGQSYEQYF	TGTGCCAGCAGTCTTATGGGACAGAGCTACGAGCAGTACTTC
many	TRBJ1-3	.	TRBV20-1	CSARGRGNPGNTIYF	TGCAGTGCTAGAGGGCGGGGGAACCCTGGAAACACCATATATTTT
many	TRBJ1-1	.	TRBV7-6	CASSSRGEGEAFF	TGTGCCAGCAGTTCCAGGGGAGAGGGTGAAGCTTTCTTT
many	TRBJ2-7	.	TRBV11-2	CASSTQRDREGQYF	TGTGCCAGCAGCACACAGCGCGACCGAGAAGGGCAGTACTTC
.	TRBJ1-4	.	TRBV9	CASSVKGSNEKLFF	TGTGCCAGCAGCGTTAAGGGTTCTAATGAAAAACTGTTTTTT
many	TRBJ2-3	TRBD2	TRBV13	CASSTRRREGGTDTQYF	TGTGCCAGCAGCACCCGACGGCGGGAGGGAGGCACAGATACGCAGTATTTT
many	TRBJ2-7	TRBD2	TRBV27	CASSLSPTGGPYEQYF	TGTGCCAGCAGTTTGTCCCCCACGGGAGGGCCCTACGAGCAGTACTTC
many	TRBJ2-1	.	TRBV3-1	CASSQDPLGYNEQFF	TGTGCCAGCAGCCAGGACCCCCTGGGGTACAATGAGCAGTTCTTC
many	TRBJ2-1	TRBD2	TRBV18	CASSPPSGRENEQFF	TGTGCCAGCTCACCCCCTAGCGGGAGGGAGAATGAGCAGTTCTTC
many	TRBJ2-7	TRBD1	TRBV27	CASSLWTGYEQYF	TGTGCCAGCAGTTTATGGACAGGTTACGAGCAGTACTTC
few	TRBJ1-5	.	TRBV6-1	CASSVTRDQPQHF	TGTGCCAGCAGCGTAACCAGAGATCAGCCCCAGCATTTT
.	TRBJ2-1	TRBD2	TRBV19	CASSTRLAGGSAQFF	TGTGCCAGTAGTACTCGACTAGCGGGAGGTTCTGCGCAGTTCTTC
few	TRBJ1-2	.	TRBV6-1	CASSGPTANYGYTF	TGTGCCAGCAGTGGACCGACGGCTAACTATGGCTACACCTTC
few	TRBJ2-1	TRBD2	TRBV24-1	CATSDPTSGAYNEQFF	TGTGCCACCAGTGACCCGACTAGCGGGGCATACAATGAGCAGTTCTTC
many	TRBJ2-7	.	TRBV4-1	CASNSRYEQYF	TGCGCCAGCAACTCCCGCTACGAGCAGTACTTC
many	TRBJ2-4	.	TRBV20-1	CSARDPGAKNIQYF	TGCAGTGCTAGAGATCCCGGGGCCAAAAACATTCAGTACTTC
.	TRBJ2-2	TRBD2	TRBV29-1	CSAGLAGATGELFF	TGCAGCGCTGGACTAGCGGGGGCCACCGGGGAGCTGTTTTTT
many	TRBJ1-1	.	TRBV12-3/TRBV12-4	CASTLTANTEAFF	TGTGCCAGCACCCTGACGGCGAACACTGAAGCTTTCTTT
many	TRBJ1-1	.	TRBV18	CASSPSGRLASEAFF	TGTGCCAGCTCACCCTCAGGGAGACTCGCGTCTGAAGCTTTCTTT
many	TRBJ2-2	.	TRBV3-1	CASSQDLVGTFGELFF	TGTGCCAGCAGCCAAGATCTTGTCGGGACCTTCGGGGAGCTGTTTTTT
many	TRBJ2-7	TRBD1	TRBV7-8	CASSPPDRGNEQYF	TGTGCCAGCAGCCCCCCGGACAGGGGGAACGAGCAGTACTTC
.	TRBJ2-7	TRBD2	TRBV7-3	CANSLTGRGEQYF	TGTGCCAACAGCTTAACCGGGAGGGGCGAGCAGTACTTC
many	TRBJ1-2	TRBD1	TRBV5-1	CASSPRTGGDGYTF	TGCGCCAGCAGCCCCCGGACAGGGGGCGATGGCTACACCTTC
many	TRBJ1-1	.	TRBV6-1	CASRRKDNTEAFF	TGTGCCAGCAGAAGGAAGGATAACACTGAAGCTTTCTTT
.	TRBJ2-1	TRBD2	TRBV28	CASSPPSAGRYNEQFF	TGTGCCAGCAGTCCCCCTTCAGCGGGACGTTACAATGAGCAGTTCTTC
many	TRBJ2-1	TRBD2	TRBV30	CAQLGTSGNYEQFF	TGTGCCCAACTCGGGACTAGCGGGAACTATGAGCAGTTCTTC
.	TRBJ1-1	.	TRBV20-1	CSARDKPREWTEAFF	TGCAGTGCTAGAGATAAGCCCCGGGAATGGACTGAAGCTTTCTTT
many	TRBJ2-1	TRBD2	TRBV6-2/TRBV6-3	CASRTGGTYNEQFF	TGTGCCAGCAGGACGGGGGGAACCTACAATGAGCAGTTCTTC
many	TRBJ2-7	.	TRBV12-3/TRBV12-4	CASSFLRNGDEQYF	TGTGCCAGCAGTTTCTTAAGAAATGGTGACGAGCAGTACTTC
few	TRBJ2-2	TRBD1	TRBV10-3	CAISRTGKGTGELFF	TGTGCCATCAGCAGGACAGGGAAGGGTACCGGGGAGCTGTTTTTT
many	TRBJ1-1	.	TRBV29-1	CSVVSPGARGTEAFF	TGCAGCGTCGTAAGCCCCGGGGCGAGGGGCACTGAAGCTTTCTTT
many	TRBJ1-1	.	TRBV28	CASRPPSPMNTEAFF	TGTGCCAGCAGACCCCCCAGCCCCATGAACACTGAAGCTTTCTTT
many	TRBJ2-2	.	TRBV18	CASSPQAGNTGELFF	TGTGCCAGCTCACCACAGGCGGGGAACACCGGGGAGCTGTTTTTT
many	TRBJ2-3	.	TRBV7-9	CASSLGLNTQYF	TGTGCCAGCAGCTTAGGTCTTAATACGCAGTATTTT
few	TRBJ1-4	TRBD1	TRBV6-2/TRBV6-3	CASRDRGQGATNEKLFF	TGTGCCAGCAGAGACAGAGGACAGGGGGCAACTAATGAAAAACTGTTTTTT
.	TRBJ1-1	TRBD1	TRBV4-1	CASSQYPRGPYPEAFF	TGCGCCAGCAGCCAATACCCTAGGGGGCCCTACCCTGAAGCTTTCTTT
many	TRBJ1-4	.	TRBV12-3/TRBV12-4	CASTPGRVTNEKLFF	TGTGCCAGCACCCCGGGGAGGGTTACTAATGAAAAACTGTTTTTT
many	TRBJ2-7	TRBD2	TRBV12-3/TRBV12-4	CASSGPTSGYYEQYF	TGTGCCAGCAGTGGACCGACTAGCGGATACTACGAGCAGTACTTC
many	TRBJ2-7	TRBD2	TRBV2	CASSLTSAANYEQYF	TGTGCCAGCAGCCTAACTAGCGCCGCTAATTACGAGCAGTACTTC
many	TRBJ2-7	TRBD1	TRBV7-3	CASSPTGGENYEQYF	TGTGCCAGCAGTCCGACAGGGGGTGAAAATTACGAGCAGTACTTC
.	TRBJ2-1	TRBD1	TRBV9	CASSARTGGYNEQFF	TGTGCCAGCAGCGCCAGGACAGGGGGTTACAATGAGCAGTTCTTC
.	TRBJ2-1	TRBD2	TRBV19	CASSTRDYSQNGQFF	TGTGCCAGTAGTACCCGGGACTACAGTCAAAATGGGCAGTTCTTC
many	TRBJ2-1	.	TRBV2	CASITSGGQASYEQFF	TGTGCCAGCATCACTTCCGGAGGACAAGCGAGCTATGAGCAGTTCTTC
few	TRBJ2-1	TRBD1	TRBV4-1	CASSSSGQGGNEQFF	TGCGCCAGCTCCAGTTCGGGACAGGGGGGGAATGAGCAGTTCTTC